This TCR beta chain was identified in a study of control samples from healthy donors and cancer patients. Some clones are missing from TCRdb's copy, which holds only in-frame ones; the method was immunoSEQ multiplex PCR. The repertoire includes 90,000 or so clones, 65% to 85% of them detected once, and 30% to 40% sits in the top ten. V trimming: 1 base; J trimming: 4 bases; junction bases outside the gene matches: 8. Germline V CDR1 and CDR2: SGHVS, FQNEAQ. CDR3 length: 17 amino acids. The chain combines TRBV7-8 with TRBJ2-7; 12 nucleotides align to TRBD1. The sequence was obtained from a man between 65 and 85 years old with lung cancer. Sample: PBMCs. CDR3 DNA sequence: TGTGCCAGCAGCTTAGAAGGACCGGGACAGGGGGCGTACGAGCAGTACTTC. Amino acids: CASSLEGPGQGAYEQYF.